These T cell receptor beta chains were read from a single sample in a study of T cell responses to AZD1222 COVID-19 vaccine. Data came from immunoSEQ multiplex PCR; TCRdb stores just in-frame clones and leaves some out. The sample shows approximately 100,000 clones, approximately 88% of them seen only once. The sample consisted of peripheral blood, taken on day 0 of AZD1222 vaccination. The receptor source for this set is an adult in good health. The CDR3 runs from the conserved cysteine through the conserved F or W. D genes are given only for firm matches. Only some rows state a clone size, as once, few, many or a class for expanded clones.

D gene: -; clone size: -; J gene: TRBJ1-6; V gene: TRBV6-5; CDR3 protein: CASSYRTGINSPLHF; CDR3 DNA: TGTGCCAGCAGTTACCGCACAGGGATTAATTCACCCCTCCACTTT
D gene: -; clone size: -; J gene: TRBJ1-2; V gene: TRBV5-1; CDR3 protein: CASRSSRGRYTF; CDR3 DNA: TGCGCCAGCAGGTCGAGCAGGGGTCGCTACACCTTC
D gene: TRBD2; clone size: -; J gene: TRBJ2-7; V gene: TRBV5-4; CDR3 protein: CASSQGLAGPELEQYF; CDR3 DNA: TGTGCCAGCAGCCAGGGACTAGCGGGGCCGGAGCTCGAGCAGTACTTC
D gene: -; clone size: -; J gene: TRBJ2-2; V gene: TRBV11-2; CDR3 protein: CASSFTANTGELFF; CDR3 DNA: TGTGCCAGCAGCTTTACAGCGAACACCGGGGAGCTGTTTTTT
D gene: TRBD2; clone size: -; J gene: TRBJ2-7; V gene: TRBV25-1; CDR3 protein: CASSDYGLAVYEQYF; CDR3 DNA: TGTGCCAGCAGTGATTATGGACTAGCAGTTTACGAGCAGTACTTC
D gene: TRBD1; clone size: -; J gene: TRBJ2-3; V gene: TRBV16; CDR3 protein: CASSPPAGGPDTQYF; CDR3 DNA: TGTGCCAGCAGCCCGCCCGCAGGGGGCCCCGATACGCAGTATTTT
D gene: -; clone size: -; J gene: TRBJ1-1; V gene: TRBV30; CDR3 protein: CAWTRLNTEAFF; CDR3 DNA: TGTGCCTGGACCAGGCTGAACACTGAAGCTTTCTTT
D gene: -; clone size: few; J gene: TRBJ2-7; V gene: TRBV18; CDR3 protein: CASSRPGNSYEQYF; CDR3 DNA: TGTGCCAGCTCGCGGCCGGGAAATTCCTACGAGCAGTACTTC
D gene: TRBD2; clone size: -; J gene: TRBJ2-3; V gene: TRBV13; CDR3 protein: CASSLIAGDGADTQYF; CDR3 DNA: TGTGCCAGCAGTCTCATAGCGGGAGACGGCGCCGATACGCAGTATTTT
D gene: TRBD1; clone size: once; J gene: TRBJ1-1; V gene: TRBV5-1; CDR3 protein: CASRQGAGTEAFF; CDR3 DNA: TGCGCCAGCAGGCAGGGGGCAGGCACTGAAGCTTTCTTT
D gene: TRBD1; clone size: -; J gene: TRBJ2-1; V gene: TRBV27; CDR3 protein: CASSHTRRTGYYNEQFF; CDR3 DNA: TGTGCCAGCAGCCATACCAGAAGGACAGGTTATTACAATGAGCAGTTCTTC
D gene: -; clone size: -; J gene: TRBJ1-2; V gene: TRBV16; CDR3 protein: CASSQIQSERANYGYTF; CDR3 DNA: TGTGCCAGCAGCCAAATACAAAGCGAAAGAGCTAACTATGGCTACACCTTC
D gene: -; clone size: -; J gene: TRBJ2-1; V gene: TRBV10-3; CDR3 protein: CAISEWSRADNEQFF; CDR3 DNA: TGTGCCATCAGTGAATGGTCCAGGGCCGACAATGAGCAGTTCTTC
D gene: TRBD1; clone size: -; J gene: TRBJ2-1; V gene: TRBV6-2/TRBV6-3; CDR3 protein: CASSPGGSYNEQFF; CDR3 DNA: TGTGCCAGCAGCCCAGGGGGTTCCTACAATGAGCAGTTCTTC
D gene: TRBD1; clone size: -; J gene: TRBJ1-2; V gene: TRBV29-1; CDR3 protein: CSVNRGGPYGYTF; CDR3 DNA: TGCAGCGTTAACAGGGGCGGTCCCTATGGCTACACCTTC
D gene: -; clone size: once; J gene: TRBJ2-5; V gene: TRBV6-5; CDR3 protein: CASSRRRENQETQYF; CDR3 DNA: TGTGCCAGCAGTCGTCGACGGGAGAACCAAGAGACCCAGTACTTC
D gene: -; clone size: -; J gene: TRBJ2-7; V gene: TRBV24-1; CDR3 protein: CATSAQAPGREDEQYF; CDR3 DNA: TGTGCCACCAGTGCCCAAGCCCCAGGGAGAGAGGACGAGCAGTACTTC
D gene: TRBD1; clone size: few; J gene: TRBJ2-7; V gene: TRBV25-1; CDR3 protein: CASSDFGQGAFYEQYF; CDR3 DNA: TGTGCCAGCAGTGATTTTGGACAGGGGGCTTTCTACGAGCAGTACTTC
D gene: -; clone size: few; J gene: TRBJ1-6; V gene: TRBV6-5; CDR3 protein: CASSQEVPNSPLHF; CDR3 DNA: TGTGCCAGCAGTCAGGAAGTACCGAATTCACCCCTCCACTTT
D gene: TRBD1; clone size: -; J gene: TRBJ1-1; V gene: TRBV5-4; CDR3 protein: CASSRIDRVYTEAFF; CDR3 DNA: TGTGCCAGCAGCCGGATAGACAGGGTATATACTGAAGCTTTCTTT
D gene: -; clone size: -; J gene: TRBJ2-5; V gene: TRBV12-3/TRBV12-4; CDR3 protein: CASSIEVETQYF; CDR3 DNA: TGTGCCAGCAGTATTGAGGTGGAGACCCAGTACTTC
D gene: -; clone size: -; J gene: TRBJ1-1; V gene: TRBV28; CDR3 protein: CASGLELGARNTEAFF; CDR3 DNA: TGTGCCAGCGGGCTAGAACTGGGGGCCCGGAACACTGAAGCTTTCTTT
D gene: -; clone size: -; J gene: TRBJ2-7; V gene: TRBV7-2; CDR3 protein: CASSLRDGNYEQYF; CDR3 DNA: TGTGCCAGCAGCTTACGGGACGGGAACTACGAGCAGTACTTC
D gene: -; clone size: -; J gene: TRBJ2-1; V gene: TRBV11-2; CDR3 protein: CASSFVHGGVGANEQFF; CDR3 DNA: TGTGCCAGCAGCTTCGTCCATGGCGGGGTAGGGGCCAATGAGCAGTTCTTC
D gene: TRBD1; clone size: few; J gene: TRBJ1-2; V gene: TRBV9; CDR3 protein: CASSVGDRYGYTF; CDR3 DNA: TGTGCCAGCAGCGTTGGGGACAGATATGGCTACACCTTC
D gene: TRBD1; clone size: -; J gene: TRBJ2-7; V gene: TRBV7-9; CDR3 protein: CASSFPIQGEFTYEQYF; CDR3 DNA: TGTGCCAGCAGCTTTCCCATTCAGGGGGAATTTACCTACGAGCAGTACTTC
D gene: -; clone size: -; J gene: TRBJ1-2; V gene: TRBV12-3/TRBV12-4; CDR3 protein: CASSFKAGYGYTF; CDR3 DNA: TGTGCCAGCAGTTTTAAGGCGGGCTATGGCTACACCTTC
D gene: TRBD2; clone size: -; J gene: TRBJ2-2; V gene: TRBV5-1; CDR3 protein: CASSFLGLAGGPGTGELFF; CDR3 DNA: TGCGCCAGCAGCTTTCTAGGACTAGCGGGAGGGCCGGGCACCGGGGAGCTGTTTTTT
D gene: TRBD1; clone size: -; J gene: TRBJ1-1; V gene: TRBV7-2; CDR3 protein: CASSAQPTGGADTEAFF; CDR3 DNA: TGTGCCAGCAGCGCTCAACCAACAGGGGGCGCGGACACTGAAGCTTTCTTT
D gene: -; clone size: few; J gene: TRBJ1-2; V gene: TRBV28; CDR3 protein: CASSSRDYGYTF; CDR3 DNA: TGTGCCAGCAGTTCTAGGGACTATGGCTACACCTTC
D gene: TRBD1; clone size: -; J gene: TRBJ1-1; V gene: TRBV9; CDR3 protein: CASTPGQGANEAFF; CDR3 DNA: TGTGCCAGCACCCCGGGACAGGGGGCCAATGAAGCTTTCTTT
D gene: -; clone size: -; J gene: TRBJ2-1; V gene: TRBV6-5; CDR3 protein: CASTVTGSSYNEQFF; CDR3 DNA: TGTGCCAGCACCGTCACAGGGAGCTCCTACAATGAGCAGTTCTTC
D gene: -; clone size: -; J gene: TRBJ2-6; V gene: TRBV9; CDR3 protein: CASSVSALSGSGANVLTF; CDR3 DNA: TGTGCCAGCAGCGTATCCGCCTTGAGTGGCTCTGGGGCCAACGTCCTGACTTTC
D gene: -; clone size: -; J gene: TRBJ1-3; V gene: TRBV28; CDR3 protein: CASRRPTSGNTIYF; CDR3 DNA: TGTGCCAGCAGACGACCGACCTCTGGAAACACCATATATTTT
D gene: TRBD1; clone size: -; J gene: TRBJ1-1; V gene: TRBV6-4; CDR3 protein: CASSDGTGGTEAFF; CDR3 DNA: TGTGCCAGCAGTGACGGGACAGGGGGCACTGAAGCTTTCTTT
D gene: TRBD2; clone size: -; J gene: TRBJ2-1; V gene: TRBV2; CDR3 protein: CASSGLRGGNEQFF; CDR3 DNA: TGTGCCAGCAGTGGTCTTCGCGGGGGCAATGAGCAGTTCTTC
D gene: -; clone size: -; J gene: TRBJ1-1; V gene: TRBV21-1; CDR3 protein: CASGQLMNTEAFF; CDR3 DNA: TGTGCCAGCGGACAGCTCATGAACACTGAAGCTTTCTTT
D gene: TRBD1; clone size: -; J gene: TRBJ1-2; V gene: TRBV5-1; CDR3 protein: CASSYLTGYGYTF; CDR3 DNA: TGCGCCAGCAGCTACCTGACAGGGTATGGCTACACCTTC
D gene: -; clone size: -; J gene: TRBJ2-2; V gene: TRBV5-1; CDR3 protein: CASSLGDGTGELFF; CDR3 DNA: TGCGCCAGCAGCTTGGGGGATGGCACCGGGGAGCTGTTTTTT
D gene: -; clone size: -; J gene: TRBJ1-5; V gene: TRBV18; CDR3 protein: CASSPESNQPQHF; CDR3 DNA: TGTGCCAGCTCACCTGAAAGCAATCAGCCCCAGCATTTT
D gene: -; clone size: -; J gene: TRBJ1-1; V gene: TRBV2; CDR3 protein: CASSVGGRNTEAFF; CDR3 DNA: TGTGCCAGCAGTGTCGGAGGCCGGAACACTGAAGCTTTCTTT